A selection of T cell receptor beta chains follows, all from one sample in a study of cytomegalovirus exposure and HLA in healthy donors. Libraries were prepared by immunoSEQ multiplex PCR; TCRdb keeps only in-frame clonotypes and omits some of them. Of over 150,000 clones detected, about 77% appear once; the ten largest clones hold approximately 3%. Sequenced material: PBMCs. The receptors were sampled from a woman under 40 in good health and CMV-seronegative. Both conserved end residues are part of each CDR3. D genes are given only for firm matches. Not all rows give a size; the values are once, few, many and, for expanded clones, a class.

D gene	J gene	V gene	clone size	CDR3 protein	CDR3 DNA
TRBD2	TRBJ2-2	TRBV9	-	CASSARLAANTGELFF	TGTGCCAGCAGCGCCCGACTAGCGGCGAACACCGGGGAGCTGTTTTTT
TRBD2	TRBJ2-3	TRBV11-2	-	CASSASGSTDTQYF	TGTGCCAGCAGTGCTAGCGGGAGCACAGATACGCAGTATTTT
-	TRBJ2-3	TRBV19	once	CASSIKDTSTDTQYF	TGTGCCAGTAGTATCAAAGACACTAGCACAGATACGCAGTATTTT
TRBD2	TRBJ2-4	TRBV15	-	CATSRDRGGATKNIQYF	TGTGCCACCAGCAGAGACCGGGGGGGCGCAACCAAAAACATTCAGTACTTC
-	TRBJ1-1	TRBV10-3	-	CAIRDPGHKTEAFF	TGTGCCATCAGAGACCCGGGACACAAAACTGAAGCTTTCTTT
TRBD1	TRBJ1-1	TRBV6-1	-	CASGEGQASFSWRNTEAFF	TGTGCCAGCGGAGAAGGACAGGCCTCCTTCTCTTGGCGCAACACTGAAGCTTTCTTT
TRBD2	TRBJ2-3	TRBV5-1	-	CASTPITTSGVADTQYF	TGCGCCAGCACCCCCATAACGACTAGCGGAGTTGCAGATACGCAGTATTTT
-	TRBJ1-1	TRBV5-6	-	CASSTGNTEAFF	TGTGCCAGCAGTACAGGGAACACTGAAGCTTTCTTT
-	TRBJ1-3	TRBV5-4	-	CASSLDQAGNTIYF	TGTGCCAGCAGCTTGGACCAGGCTGGAAACACCATATATTTT
-	TRBJ2-5	TRBV6-6	-	CASSLTPGGDQYF	TGTGCCAGCAGTTTGACCCCGGGTGGCGACCAGTACTTC
-	TRBJ1-1	TRBV6-6	once	CASSRPGQMNPEAFF	TGTGCCAGCAGTAGACCGGGACAAATGAACCCTGAAGCTTTCTTT
-	TRBJ2-5	TRBV7-9	-	CASRPRGQGSGRTVRTQYF	TGTGCCAGCAGACCCAGGGGCCAGGGGTCGGGGCGGACAGTGCGAACCCAGTACTTC
-	TRBJ2-1	TRBV27	-	CASSLGYEQFF	TGTGCCAGCAGTCTCGGGTATGAGCAGTTCTTC
-	TRBJ1-1	TRBV5-4	once	CASSSTTGMNTEAFF	TGTGCCAGCAGCTCAACCACAGGAATGAACACTGAAGCTTTCTTT
TRBD2	TRBJ2-5	TRBV5-1	-	CASSWSLGLAGGFQETQYF	TGCGCCAGCAGCTGGAGCCTGGGACTAGCGGGGGGATTCCAAGAGACCCAGTACTTC
TRBD2	TRBJ2-5	TRBV7-6	-	CASSLIPGTSGGASETQYF	TGTGCCAGCAGCTTAATTCCCGGGACTAGCGGGGGGGCCTCAGAGACCCAGTACTTC
-	TRBJ1-1	TRBV6-5	-	CASRGDSTEAFF	TGTGCCAGCAGAGGAGACTCTACTGAAGCTTTCTTT
TRBD1	TRBJ1-2	TRBV2	few	CASRGGQAYYGYTF	TGTGCCAGCAGGGGAGGACAGGCATACTATGGCTACACCTTC
TRBD1	TRBJ2-7	TRBV6-1	-	CASSEQGNSYEQYF	TGTGCCAGCAGCGAACAGGGGAACTCCTACGAGCAGTACTTC
-	TRBJ2-5	TRBV12-5	once	CASGTVALLGTQYF	TGTGCTAGTGGTACCGTAGCTCTCCTCGGGACCCAGTACTTC
-	TRBJ1-1	TRBV19	-	CASSTQPRGSAFF	TGTGCCAGTAGTACCCAACCTAGGGGGAGCGCTTTCTTT
TRBD1	TRBJ2-7	TRBV28	-	CASSLGIVWDRVLELPRYEQYF	TGTGCCAGCAGTTTAGGTATTGTCTGGGACAGGGTACTGGAGTTACCCCGGTACGAGCAGTACTTC
-	TRBJ1-4	TRBV5-1	-	CASSSGSASMGEKLFF	TGCGCCAGCAGCTCTGGAAGCGCCAGCATGGGTGAAAAACTGTTTTTT
TRBD2	TRBJ2-5	TRBV19	-	CASSTPSGDQETQYF	TGTGCCAGTAGTACCCCTAGCGGGGACCAAGAGACCCAGTACTTC
-	TRBJ1-4	TRBV4-1	-	CASSQGGGGEKLFF	TGCGCCAGCAGCCAAGGCGGGGGAGGGGAAAAACTGTTTTTT
-	TRBJ1-2	TRBV5-1	-	CASSLETPNYGYTF	TGCGCCAGCAGCTTGGAAACTCCTAACTATGGCTACACCTTC
-	TRBJ2-2	TRBV6-5	once	CASRSPRVTGELFF	TGTGCCAGCAGGTCCCCCCGAGTCACCGGGGAGCTGTTTTTT